The clone carrying this T cell receptor beta chain came up a few times. The antigen is not known. Sequencing of cultured CD4+ T cell DNA used the Oncomine TCR Beta short-read assay. MiXCR was run by TCRdb on the PCR reads, yielding one entry per CDR3 protein. The data show 15,000 to 20,000 distinct CDR3 sequences, 30% to 35% seen once. The sample is drawn from a study of vaccination and CD4 T cells after COVID-19. Across the study: The study collected post-vaccine samples a median around 76 days after dose two, with a range of 14 to 241. Control cultures were supplied with a CEFX pool, an HIV-1 Nef pool, or no peptide at all.

This CDR3 region has 15 residues. Trimming cost V 10 bases and J 4 bases, with 17 bases left between them. CDR1 SEHNR and CDR2 FQNEAQ come from the germline V gene (reference sequence). Treatment here: approximately 11-day PBMC culture with coronavirus spike peptide pools or control peptides (ViraFEST assay). The ViraFEST method relied on peptide pools to expand antigen-specific T cells, followed by TCR sequencing. Every positive PCR date fell between March and December 2020, earlier than the US Alpha, Beta and Delta variants. The chain uses TRBV7-9 and TRBJ2-6; no firm D call. The origin of this receptor is a human donor with COVID-19. Sequencing was done on a sample of cultured CD4+ T cells from blood. The CDR3 DNA is TGTGCCACCCATTTCTCCCGTGCGGGGGCCAACGTCCTGACTTTC. Its protein product is CATHFSRAGANVLTF.